This T cell receptor beta chain was captured by sequencing in a study of tumour-infiltrating T cells in Burkitt lymphoma. Only one count was recorded for this clone. Trimming took 2 bases from V and 4 from J; bases not matched to a gene: 6. Germline-derived CDR1 and CDR2 are MNHEY and SVGAGI. CDR3 length: 15 residues. The assay was immunoSEQ multiplex PCR, and TCRdb's table has in-frame clones only and misses some. The sample has thousands of clones, roughly 85% seen once. Input material: tumor tissue. J is TRBJ1-1 and V is TRBV6-5, with 8 bases fitting TRBD1. The origin of this receptor is a human donor with diffuse large B-cell lymphoma. The chain's CDR3 is CASSYGTGPGTEAFF. The CDR3 DNA reads TGTGCCAGCAGTTACGGGACAGGTCCGGGCACTGAAGCTTTCTTT.